These T cell receptor beta chains were read from a single sample in a study of PD-L1 blockade in urothelial cancer. TCRdb's copy holds only in-frame clones and misses some; the assay was immunoSEQ multiplex PCR. The table records around 57,000 clones, roughly 77% of them present only once. Source: PBMCs, taken around atezolizumab (anti-PD-L1) treatment. The receptor source for this set is an older man with urothelial cancer. CDR3s include the opening cysteine and the closing phenylalanine or tryptophan. The D gene is left open where the match is weak. Size values are once, few and many counts, or a class for expanded clones, and some rows have none.

j_call v_call clone_size d_call cdr3_aa cdr3_nt
TRBJ2-7 TRBV9 . . CASSPSLAETYEQYF TGTGCCAGCAGCCCTAGTCTAGCAGAGACTTACGAGCAGTACTTC
TRBJ2-7 TRBV7-9 . TRBD1 CASSPRPGTGSEQYF TGTGCCAGCAGCCCCCGTCCCGGGACAGGTTCCGAGCAGTACTTC
TRBJ2-1 TRBV11-3 . TRBD2 CASSLTSGSYNEQFF TGTGCCAGCAGCTTAACTAGCGGGAGCTACAATGAGCAGTTCTTC
TRBJ1-2 TRBV6-5 once . CASSQGIGYTF TGTGCCAGCAGTCAGGGGATTGGCTACACCTTC
TRBJ1-1 TRBV30 . . CAWSPLLGTEAFF TGTGCCTGGAGCCCTCTTCTAGGCACTGAAGCTTTCTTT
TRBJ2-7 TRBV4-2 many TRBD2 CASSQAGGSLYEQYF TGTGCCAGCAGCCAAGCCGGCGGGAGCTTGTACGAGCAGTACTTC
TRBJ2-5 TRBV18 . . CASSSGHQETQYF TGTGCCAGCTCGTCAGGCCACCAAGAGACCCAGTACTTC
TRBJ2-7 TRBV28 . . CASGGLSRPEQYF TGTGCCAGCGGGGGCCTTAGTAGGCCCGAGCAGTACTTC
TRBJ2-7 TRBV29-1 few TRBD2 CSVEDLSGLASYEQYF TGCAGCGTTGAAGATCTTTCAGGACTAGCCTCCTACGAGCAGTACTTC
TRBJ2-6 TRBV5-1 . TRBD2 CASSLMAGGSGANVLTF TGCGCCAGCAGCTTGATGGCGGGAGGGTCTGGGGCCAACGTCCTGACTTTC
TRBJ1-3 TRBV4-3 . . CASSQEPGFGNTIYF TGCGCCAGCAGCCAAGAACCGGGGTTTGGAAACACCATATATTTT
TRBJ2-1 TRBV29-1 . . CSVERSGTGDEQFF TGCAGCGTTGAAAGAAGCGGGACAGGTGATGAGCAGTTCTTC
TRBJ2-7 TRBV27 once TRBD2 CASSRGLAGYEQYF TGTGCCAGCTCCCGGGGGCTAGCGGGATACGAGCAGTACTTC
TRBJ1-1 TRBV9 . . CASSVGGSMNTEAFF TGTGCCAGCAGCGTAGGAGGAAGCATGAACACTGAAGCTTTCTTT
TRBJ1-2 TRBV2 . . CASSEATTGRLGYGYTF TGTGCCAGCAGTGAAGCTACGACAGGACGGCTTGGCTATGGCTACACCTTC
TRBJ2-3 TRBV25-1 once . CASRWAGDTDTQYF TGTGCCAGCAGGTGGGCCGGGGACACAGATACGCAGTATTTT
TRBJ2-7 TRBV14 . . CASSSTGQFSYEQYF TGTGCCAGCAGCTCAACAGGCCAGTTCTCCTACGAGCAGTACTTC
TRBJ2-7 TRBV6-5 . TRBD2 CASGGRAAYEQYF TGTGCCAGCGGCGGGAGGGCCGCCTACGAGCAGTACTTC
TRBJ2-7 TRBV7-9 . . CASSLATGEVYEQYF TGTGCCAGCAGCTTAGCAACAGGGGAGGTCTACGAGCAGTACTTC
TRBJ2-7 TRBV19 once TRBD1 CASSTYSSLRGSSYEQYF TGTGCCAGTAGTACGTACTCGAGCCTCAGGGGGAGCTCCTACGAGCAGTACTTC
TRBJ2-5 TRBV5-8 . . CASSILPGGRGEETQYF TGTGCCAGCAGCATCTTGCCTGGCGGCAGGGGGGAAGAGACCCAGTACTTC
TRBJ1-1 TRBV6-1 . TRBD1 CASSRTGEAFF TGTGCCAGCAGTCGGACAGGTGAAGCTTTCTTT
TRBJ2-1 TRBV4-3 . . CASSQAWASDNEQFF TGCGCCAGCAGCCAAGCCTGGGCTAGCGACAATGAGCAGTTCTTC
TRBJ1-2 TRBV28 . . CASSLAPLYGYTF TGTGCCAGCAGTTTGGCACCTCTCTATGGCTACACCTTC
TRBJ2-3 TRBV7-8 . TRBD2 CASSLGGTSGRRGTDTQYF TGTGCCAGCAGCCTAGGAGGGACTAGCGGGAGGAGGGGCACAGATACGCAGTATTTT
TRBJ1-1 TRBV13 . TRBD1 CASSIRTGDTEAFF TGTGCCAGCAGCATACGGACAGGGGACACTGAAGCTTTCTTT
TRBJ1-3 TRBV4-3 . . CASSQDWRQPGNTIYF TGCGCCAGCAGCCAAGATTGGCGGCAACCTGGAAACACCATATATTTT
TRBJ1-2 TRBV20-1 . . CSYREMYGYTF TGCAGTTACAGGGAGATGTATGGCTACACCTTC
TRBJ1-1 TRBV4-3 . TRBD1 CASSQGVGGSQAFF TGCGCCAGCAGCCAGGGGGTAGGGGGCTCACAAGCTTTCTTT
TRBJ2-7 TRBV18 . TRBD1 CASSPQTGGGYEQYF TGTGCCAGCTCACCACAGACAGGGGGAGGGTACGAGCAGTACTTC
TRBJ2-5 TRBV11-3 . . CASSFTGVTQETQYF TGTGCCAGCAGCTTTACGGGGGTTACTCAAGAGACCCAGTACTTC
TRBJ2-7 TRBV10-3 . TRBD1 CAIGGGTGGSYEQYF TGTGCCATCGGGGGGGGGACAGGGGGATCGTACGAGCAGTACTTC
TRBJ1-2 TRBV27 many TRBD1 CASRVTGNYYGYTF TGTGCCAGCAGGGTGACAGGGAATTACTATGGCTACACCTTC
TRBJ2-5 TRBV6-6 . . CASSYGGSLGETQYF TGTGCCAGCAGTTACGGGGGGAGTCTAGGGGAGACCCAGTACTTC
TRBJ2-7 TRBV6-1 . TRBD2 CASSARGDYEQYF TGTGCCAGCAGTGCGCGGGGGGACTACGAGCAGTACTTC
TRBJ1-2 TRBV7-9 . . CASSLVSDYGYTF TGTGCCAGCAGCTTAGTCTCGGACTATGGCTACACCTTC
TRBJ2-1 TRBV7-2 few TRBD2 CASSLERDYNEQFF TGTGCCAGCAGCTTAGAGCGGGATTACAATGAGCAGTTCTTC